Following are 12 T cell receptor beta chains from one sample sequenced in a study of post-analysis software for immune sequencing data. Study-wide results and limits: In patients, roughly five TRBV segments were more frequent than in controls, with TRBV5-6, TRBV5-1 and TRBV20-1 among them.

Which antigens these TCRs recognize remains unknown. Unique molecular identifiers were built into the TCR beta cDNA libraries. MiXCR, run by TCRdb on the PCR reads, gives a single entry per CDR3 protein. The sample lists about 770,000 distinct CDR3 sequences, more than 45% seen once, with 4.9% in the top ten. Sequencing was carried out using blood. These receptors were taken from a girl between 5 and 17 years old with multiple sclerosis.

This chain uses TRBV5-1 with TRBJ1-1, with 8 bases identical to TRBD1. This CDR3 has 19 residues. Trimming took 4 bases from V and 6 from J; bases not matched to a gene: 23. Germline CDR1 SGHRS, CDR2 YFSETQ. For the CDR3, the DNA is TGCGCCAGCAGCCCTTGGGCCAGGACAGGGACCCTAACGGACCCTGAAGCTTTCTTT. Protein sequence: CASSPWARTGTLTDPEAFF.

This sequence joins TRBV12-3 or TRBV12-4 and TRBJ2-1; D not certain. The CDR3 is made up of 13 amino acids. The germline V and J ends were trimmed by 2 bases and 4 bases, with 6 bases remaining between them. CDR3 region: CASSLLIYNEQFF. The CDR3 bases are TGTGCCAGCAGTTTACTGATTTACAATGAGCAGTTCTTC.

The chain recombines TRBV4-1 with TRBJ1-5; D not resolved. The CDR3 consists of 13 residues. The ends were cut back, 0 bases at V and 5 bases at J, with 5 bases in the middle. Germline loops: CDR1 MGHRA, CDR2 YSYEKL. This CDR3 is CASSQEEDQPQHF. CDR3 coding DNA: TGCGCCAGCAGCCAAGAGGAGGATCAGCCCCAGCATTTT.

This clonotype was counted a few times. The chain combines TRBV7-2 with TRBJ2-1; D remains unclear. CDR3 length equals 13 residues. V lost 1 base, J lost 6 bases, and 7 bases lay in between. CDR1 is SGHTA and CDR2 is FQGNSA in the germline V gene. The CDR3 protein is CASSLGRRNEQFF. The CDR3 DNA is TGTGCCAGCAGCTTAGGGCGGCGCAATGAGCAGTTCTTC.

This clonotype was seen just once. The rearrangement uses TRBV20-1 and TRBJ2-4; TRBD1 matches at 8 bases. The better agreement between TRBJ2-7 and the DNA end casts doubt on the J call. Germline V gives CDR1 DFQATT, CDR2 SNEGSKA (reference sequence). The CDR3 has 13 residues. CDR3 loop: CSAPRQGTYEQYF. The CDR3 coding sequence is TGCAGTGCTCCAAGACAGGGGACCTACGAGCAGTACTTC.

V is TRBV28 and J is TRBJ2-7, with D perhaps matching TRBD2 (5 bases). V lost 5 bases and J lost 7, with 18 bases in between. The CDR3 contains 14 residues. Germline V gene sequence: CDR1 MDHEN, CDR2 SYDVKM. The CDR3 nucleotides are TGTGCCAGCAGTGTCCGCATGTTGAGGGATGAGCAGTACTTC. This sequence encodes CASSVRMLRDEQYF.

The rearrangement joins TRBV29-1 to TRBJ1-4; 7 bases agree with TRBD1. Trimming took 2 bases from V and 14 from J; bases not matched to a gene: 17. The V gene's germline CDR1 is SQVTM and CDR2 ANQGSEA. The CDR3 is made up of 15 amino acids. The CDR3 sequence is CSVEIPGTVRAMLFF. The CDR3 DNA sequence: TGCAGCGTTGAAATTCCCGGGACAGTGAGAGCGATGCTGTTTTTT.

V usage is TRBV27 and J usage is TRBJ1-2; 10 bases match TRBD1. The CDR3 loop spans 15 amino acids. After removal of 6 bases from V and 5 bases from J, the junction contained 9 bases not matched to a gene. Germline V gene sequence: CDR1 MNHEY, CDR2 SMNVEV (reference sequence). CDR3 DNA: TGTGCCAGCAGCGTCGGGACAGGGGATTCGTATGGCTACACCTTC. It yields the protein CASSVGTGDSYGYTF.

The chain has TRBV7-6 and TRBJ2-1; perhaps TRBD2 as D (6 bases). Per the germline V gene, CDR1 is SGHVS and CDR2 is FNYEAQ. Trimming removed 5 bases at V and 7 bases at J, with 18 bases between. The CDR3 has 15 amino acids. This CDR3 is CASSIRIGSVNEQFF. Written as DNA, the CDR3 is TGTGCCAGCAGCATCCGTATCGGGAGCGTAAATGAGCAGTTCTTC.

This clonotype has more than one count but fewer than ten. The V and J genes are TRBV20-1 and TRBJ2-1, with D possibly TRBD2 on 6 matching bases. Germline CDR1 reads DFQATT; CDR2 reads SNEGSKA (reference sequence). Trimming cost V 6 bases and J 0 bases, with 21 bases left between them. This CDR3 has 17 amino acids. The CDR3 bases are TGCAGTGCCCTTACCTGGACTACCTTGAGCTCCTACAATGAGCAGTTCTTC. Amino acid sequence: CSALTWTTLSSYNEQFF.

The chain uses TRBV28 and TRBJ2-6; 9 nucleotides align to TRBD1. V was pared by 3 bases and J by 2 bases, with 5 bases of the junction left unmatched. The CDR3 runs 17 residues. The germline CDR1 and CDR2 sequences are MDHEN and SYDVKM. The CDR3 region is CASSFGQGRTGANVLTF. The CDR3 DNA is TGTGCCAGCAGTTTTGGACAGGGGAGGACTGGGGCCAACGTCCTGACTTTC.

This clonotype was seen only a few times. The V and J genes are TRBV29-1 and TRBJ1-1; tentatively, D is TRBD1 (5 bases). This CDR3 is built from 14 residues. Germline CDR1 and CDR2: SQVTM and ANQGSEA. Trimming shortened V by 8 bases and J by 11 bases, and 27 bases separated the two germline ends. The CDR3 is CSTRTEVRVGVAFF. The CDR3 DNA sequence: TGCAGCACCCGAACAGAGGTCAGGGTGGGGGTCGCTTTCTTT.